This T cell receptor (beta chain) was captured in a study of CD8 T cells in ankylosing spondylitis. Broader study findings: Within matched ankylosing spondylitis synovial fluid, disease-linked clones were reportedly significantly enriched. Seemingly distinctive of ankylosing spondylitis blood was a TCR beta motif formed by eight highly homologous variants.

Comment on this clonotype: What it recognizes is unknown.

5'-RACE, quantitative and with molecular barcodes, yielded the TCR beta libraries. Using its own MiXCR run on the 5' RACE reads, TCRdb lists one record per CDR3 protein. This table holds a few hundred thousand distinct CDR3 sequences, 20% to 25% found once. CDR3 length: 15 residues. Trimming stripped 4 bases from V and 8 bases from J, with 19 bases between. Per the germline V gene, CDR1 is SGHRS and CDR2 is YFSETQ. The chain combines TRBV5-1 with TRBJ2-1, with D perhaps being TRBD1 or TRBD2 (5 bases each). This sequence was found in a male donor with ankylosing spondylitis. The sample consisted of blood, either unsorted or a sorted T cell fraction (not recorded which). The CDR3 DNA is TGCGCCAGCAGCACGGGGATCTGGGGGATAGATGAGCAGTTCTTC. It codes for CASSTGIWGIDEQFF.